This T cell receptor beta chain derives from a study of technical replicates of blood from a handful of donors. Data came from immunoSEQ multiplex PCR; TCRdb stores just in-frame clones and leaves some out. The table shows 40,000 to 55,000 clones, with roughly 95% occurring only once. The CDR3 has 13 residues. Trimming took 2 bases from V and 4 from J, leaving 8 bases between them. The V gene's germline CDR1 is MNHEY and CDR2 SVGAGI. The sequencing input was T cells isolated from PBMCs. V usage is TRBV6-5 and J usage is TRBJ1-1; D is perhaps TRBD1 (5 bases). The sequence came from a human donor in good health. CDR3 amino acids: CASSYQGGTEAFF. CDR3 in DNA: TGTGCCAGCAGTTACCAGGGCGGCACTGAAGCTTTCTTT.